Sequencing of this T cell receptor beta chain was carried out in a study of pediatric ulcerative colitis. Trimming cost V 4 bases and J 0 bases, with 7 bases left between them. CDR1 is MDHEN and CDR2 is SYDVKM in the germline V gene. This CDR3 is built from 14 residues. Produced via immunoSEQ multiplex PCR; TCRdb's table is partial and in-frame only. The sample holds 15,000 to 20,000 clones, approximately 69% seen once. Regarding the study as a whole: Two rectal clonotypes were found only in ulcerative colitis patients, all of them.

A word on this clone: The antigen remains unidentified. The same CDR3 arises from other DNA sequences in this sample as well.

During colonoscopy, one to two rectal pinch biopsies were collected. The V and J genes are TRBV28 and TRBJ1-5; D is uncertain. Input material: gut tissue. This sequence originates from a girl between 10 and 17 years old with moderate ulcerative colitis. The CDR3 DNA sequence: TGTGCCAGCAGTTCTGGGCCTAGCAATCAGCCCCAGCATTTT. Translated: CASSSGPSNQPQHF.